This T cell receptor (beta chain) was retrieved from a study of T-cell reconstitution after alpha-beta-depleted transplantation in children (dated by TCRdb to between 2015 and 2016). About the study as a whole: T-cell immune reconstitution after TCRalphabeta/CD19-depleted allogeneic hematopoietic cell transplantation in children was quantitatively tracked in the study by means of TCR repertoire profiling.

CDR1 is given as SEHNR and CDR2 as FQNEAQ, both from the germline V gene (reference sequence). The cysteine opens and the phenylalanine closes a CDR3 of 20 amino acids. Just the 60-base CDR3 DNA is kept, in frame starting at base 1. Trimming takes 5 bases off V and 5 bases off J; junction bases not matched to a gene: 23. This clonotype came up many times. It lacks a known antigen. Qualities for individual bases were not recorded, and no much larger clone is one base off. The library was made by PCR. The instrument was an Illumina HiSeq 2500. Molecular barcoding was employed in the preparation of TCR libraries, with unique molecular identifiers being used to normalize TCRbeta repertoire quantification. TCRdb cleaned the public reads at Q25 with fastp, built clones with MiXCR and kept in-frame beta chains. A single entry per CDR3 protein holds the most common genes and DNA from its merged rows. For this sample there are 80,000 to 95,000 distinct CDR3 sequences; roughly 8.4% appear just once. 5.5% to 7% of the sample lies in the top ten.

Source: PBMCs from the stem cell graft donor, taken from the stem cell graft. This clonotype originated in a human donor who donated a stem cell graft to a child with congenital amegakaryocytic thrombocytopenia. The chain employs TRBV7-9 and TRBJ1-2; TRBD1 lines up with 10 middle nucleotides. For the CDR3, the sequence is CASSGRTGGNGLRELYGYTF. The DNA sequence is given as TGTGCCAGCAGCGGAAGGACAGGGGGGAATGGGTTAAGGGAGTTATATGGCTACACCTTC.